These 30 T cell receptor beta chains came from one sample sequenced in a study of identical twins. In TCRdb, the 5' RACE reads were re-called with MiXCR into one record per CDR3 protein. Among 450,000 to 600,000 distinct CDR3 sequences, around 22% were seen once, and the ten largest hold 0.45% to 0.5%. The same data also went into a second study, on yellow fever vaccine responses in identical twins.

The sample comprised CD4+ T cells sorted from blood. The receptors originated from a woman aged 18-29 years in good health.

The J gene is TRBJ2-1, the V gene TRBV29-1, with D possibly matching TRBD1 (6 bases). V lost 4 bases, J lost 8 bases, and 18 bases lay in between. Germline values: CDR1 SQVTM, CDR2 ANQGSEA. The CDR3 runs 14 residues. CDR3 sequence (DNA): TGCAGCGTTGGAGGACACTACAGGGATGATGAGCAGTTCTTC. Its protein is CSVGGHYRDDEQFF.

The gene calls are TRBV20-1 and TRBJ2-1; D remains unclear. CDR1 is DFQATT, CDR2 SNEGSKA, per germline (reference sequence). CDR3 length: 16 amino acids. Trimming removed 2 bases at V and 0 bases at J, with 14 bases between. The CDR3 region has the DNA TGCAGTGCTAGACCGGGCGCATCCCCCTCCTACAATGAGCAGTTCTTC. This sequence encodes CSARPGASPSYNEQFF.

This clonotype was counted between two and nine times. The V gene is TRBV20-1, the J gene TRBJ2-7; 12 bases agree with TRBD1. Germline V gene data show CDR1 as DFQATT and CDR2 as SNEGSKA (reference sequence). Trimming removed 6 bases from V and 1 base from J; junction bases left unmatched: 7. The CDR3 is 15 residues long. CDR3 in amino acids: CSALPGQGASYEQYV. The DNA for the CDR3 is TGCAGTGCCTTACCGGGACAGGGGGCATCCTACGAGCAGTACGTC.

The rearrangement joins TRBV7-9 to TRBJ2-1, with 8 bases aligning to TRBD2. Losses at the gene ends were 6 bases for V and 9 bases for J; bases not matched to a gene: 16. This CDR3 is built from 16 residues. Germline V gene data show CDR1 as SEHNR and CDR2 as FQNEAQ (reference sequence). The DNA of the CDR3 is TGTGCCAGCAGTTCCCGAGCGGGAGAGTTTTTAGTTGAGCAGTTCTTC. Translated, it gives CASSSRAGEFLVEQFF.

The genes are TRBV14 and TRBJ2-1; the D is unclear. This CDR3 has 15 amino acids. Germline CDR1 and CDR2: SGHDN and FVKESK. V was clipped by 0 bases and J by 10 bases, with 16 bases between them. The CDR3 sequence: CASSQEFGWVSEQFF. For the CDR3, the DNA is TGTGCCAGCAGCCAAGAGTTCGGGTGGGTTAGCGAGCAGTTCTTC.

The chain combines TRBV6-2 or TRBV6-3 with TRBJ2-7, with TRBD1 identical over 7 bases. This CDR3 contains 15 residues. From germline, CDR1 is MNHEY and CDR2 SVGEGT. The V gene end was trimmed by 8 bases and the J gene end by 0 bases; junction bases not matched to a gene: 10. CDR3 DNA sequence: TGTGCCAGCGTTTTACAGGGGAGAAGCTCCTACGAGCAGTACTTC. Encoded protein: CASVLQGRSSYEQYF.

This clonotype turned up a few times. The chain recombines TRBV10-3 with TRBJ1-1; 11 nucleotides agree with TRBD1. V gave up 7 bases and J gave up 7 bases; unmatched junction bases: 11. The CDR3 length is 15 residues. CDR1 and CDR2 from the germline V gene are ENHRY and SYGVKD. The CDR3 nucleotides are TGTGCCATCAACTCGGGACAGGGGGTTGCTATTGAAGCTTTCTTT. Translation: CAINSGQGVAIEAFF.

The J gene is TRBJ2-3, the V gene TRBV24-1; D is perhaps TRBD1 (5 bases). The CDR3 contains 14 residues. CDR1 is KGHDR, CDR2 SFDVKD, per germline. Deletions cut 1 base from V and 4 bases from J, with 8 bases between. CDR3 coding DNA: TGTGCCACCAGTGATTTAAGGGGATCAGATACGCAGTATTTT. Translating gives CATSDLRGSDTQYF.

V and J are TRBV12-3 or TRBV12-4 and TRBJ1-2; no clear D gene. The CDR3 covers 13 residues. The germline V and J ends were trimmed by 7 bases and 5 bases, with 14 bases remaining between them. The chain's CDR3 is CASMRQSQYGYTF. The DNA of the CDR3 is TGTGCCAGCATGCGGCAGTCTCAGTATGGCTACACCTTC.

This clonotype was recorded a few times. V usage is TRBV29-1 and J usage is TRBJ1-1; D uncertain. The CDR3 runs to 14 residues. Germline V CDR1 and CDR2: SQVTM, ANQGSEA. Trimming removed 1 base at V and 4 bases at J, with 13 bases between. CDR3 residues: CSVEGLRLGTEAFF. CDR3 bases: TGCAGCGTTGAAGGGCTAAGATTGGGCACTGAAGCTTTCTTT. Based on the CDR3 plus reference TRBV29-1 and TRBJ1-1, the full variable domain is SAVISQKPSRDICQRGTSLTIQCQVDSQVTMMFWYRQQPGQSLTLIATANQGSEATYESGFVIDKFPISRPNLTFSTLTVSNMSPEDSSIYLCSVEGLRLGTEAFFGQGTRLTVV.

This clonotype was counted between two and nine times. This chain connects TRBV20-1 to TRBJ2-6, with D unclear. Trimming removed 1 base from V and 1 base from J, with 5 bases in between. Germline V gene sequence: CDR1 DFQATT, CDR2 SNEGSKA (reference sequence). The CDR3 is 14 amino acids. The CDR3 protein is CSARGGSGANVLTF. The CDR3 DNA sequence: TGCAGTGCTAGAGGGGGTTCTGGGGCCAACGTCCTGACTTTC.

The V and J genes are TRBV11-2 and TRBJ2-1; 11 nucleotides line up with TRBD2. The V and J ends lost 5 bases and 9 bases, in that order; junction bases with no gene match: 15. The CDR3 runs 17 residues. CDR1 SGHAT and CDR2 FQNNGV come from the germline V gene. In nucleotides, the CDR3 is TGTGCCAGCAGCCATAGGAAGGGTAGCGGGGGGGACGGTGAGCAGTTCTTC. Encoded protein: CASSHRKGSGGDGEQFF.

The DNA of the CDR3 is TGTGCCACCAGTGATTCTTGGACTAGCGGGAGCCGCGAAAACATTCAGTACTTC. Translation gives CATSDSWTSGSRENIQYF. The genes are TRBV24-1 and TRBJ2-4, with TRBD2 identical over 13 bases. The CDR3 consists of 18 residues. Germline V gives CDR1 KGHDR, CDR2 SFDVKD. The V segment lost 2 bases and the J segment 5 bases; nucleotides outside the gene matches: 8.

Note on this clonotype: Germline and junction disagree at one end, which may indicate a read error. The chain carries TRBV19 and TRBJ2-7; D is uncertain. The germline V gene has CDR1 LNHDA and CDR2 SQIVND (reference sequence). This CDR3 contains 13 residues. The CDR3 nucleotides are TGTGCCAGTAGTCCCGGAAACTCCTACAAGCAGTACTTC. Residues: CASSPGNSYKQYF. Together with reference TRBV19 and TRBJ2-7, the CDR3 gives the full variable domain: DGGITQSPKYLFRKEGQNVTLSCEQNLNHDAMYWYRQDPGQGLRLIYYSQIVNDFQKGDIAEGYSVSREKKESFPLTVTSAQKNPTAFYLCASSPGNSYKQYFGPGTRLTVT.

This clonotype has only a few counts. The genes are TRBV6-1 and TRBJ2-7; TRBD2 might be the D (5 bases). Germline V lookup: CDR1 MNHNS, CDR2 SASEGT. This CDR3 region has 13 residues. Trimming took 7 bases from V and 1 from J, leaving 11 bases between them. The CDR3: CASTPTGSYEQYF. The CDR3 coding sequence is TGTGCCAGCACCCCAACGGGATCCTACGAGCAGTACTTC.

The J gene is TRBJ1-6, the V gene TRBV5-1, with D possibly being TRBD1 (5 bases). The ends were cut back, 4 bases at V and 7 bases at J, with 15 bases in the middle. Germline V CDR1 and CDR2: SGHRS, YFSETQ. CDR3 length equals 15 residues. Here the CDR3 DNA reads TGCGCCAGCAGCCGGGAGGGGACGGAGAATTCACCCCTCCACTTT. Translating it yields CASSREGTENSPLHF.

J is TRBJ2-1 and V is TRBV5-1, with D tentatively TRBD2 (6 bases). The CDR3 runs to 14 residues. V lost 2 bases to trimming and J lost 9 bases, with 15 bases between them. Per germline, CDR1 SGHRS and CDR2 YFSETQ. The CDR3 sequence is CASSFGTGRVEQFF. Written as DNA, the CDR3 is TGCGCCAGCAGCTTCGGGACTGGGCGTGTTGAGCAGTTCTTC.

There are a few counts of this clonotype. V gene TRBV6-2 or TRBV6-3 combines with J gene TRBJ2-1, with D possibly TRBD1 on 6 matching bases. The CDR3 length is 17 residues. Germline V gives CDR1 MNHEY, CDR2 SVGEGT. The germline V and J ends were trimmed by 0 bases and 2 bases, with 14 bases remaining between them. CDR3 residues: CASSYSLGGSPYNEQFF. The CDR3 DNA follows: TGTGCCAGCAGTTACTCATTAGGGGGATCTCCCTACAATGAGCAGTTCTTC.

This clonotype turned up a few times. V usage is TRBV11-3 and J usage is TRBJ2-1; 8 bases agree with TRBD2. Germline-derived CDR1 and CDR2 are SGHNT and YENEEA. CDR3 size: 15 residues. Trimming cost V 5 bases and J 7 bases; bases outside gene matches: 10. CDR3 in amino acids: CASSPRSGRGNEQFF. The CDR3, as DNA: TGTGCCAGCAGCCCAAGGAGCGGGAGAGGAAATGAGCAGTTCTTC. Full variable domain (remainder filled in from reference TRBV11-3 and TRBJ2-1): EAGVVQSPRYKIIEKKQPVAFWCNPISGHNTLYWYLQNLGQGPELLIRYENEEAVDDSQLPKDRFSAERLKGVDSTLKIQPAELGDSAVYLCASSPRSGRGNEQFFGPGTRLTVL.

This clonotype was found a few times. The gene calls are TRBV14 and TRBJ1-2, with D possibly matching TRBD1 (5 bases). Germline CDR1 is SGHDN and CDR2 is FVKESK. V was cut by 6 bases and J by 4 bases, with 12 bases left in between. The CDR3 sequence is 13 residues long. CDR3 DNA sequence: TGTGCCAGCAGTGCCTGGAGGGGCTATGGCTACACCTTC. As protein: CASSAWRGYGYTF.

The gene calls are TRBV12-3 or TRBV12-4 and TRBJ2-3, with a tentative D call TRBD2 (6 bases). This CDR3 comprises 14 residues. V was cut by 7 bases and J by 4 bases, with 15 bases left in between. The CDR3 sequence is CASTLMGGPDTQYF. The CDR3, as DNA: TGTGCCAGCACCCTAATGGGGGGTCCAGATACGCAGTATTTT.

This chain uses TRBV5-1 with TRBJ2-7; D not certain. The V gene lost 4 bases and the J gene lost 1 base, with 15 bases spanning the gap. The germline V gene has CDR1 SGHRS and CDR2 YFSETQ. The CDR3 consists of 15 residues. CDR3 sequence (DNA): TGCGCCAGCAGCACGGTAGGGTACGGTTCCTACGAGCAGTACTTC. Translated, it gives CASSTVGYGSYEQYF. The full variable domain, in which reference TRBV5-1 and TRBJ2-7 provide the parts outside the CDR3, is KAGVTQTPRYLIKTRGQQVTLSCSPISGHRSVSWYQQTPGQGLQFLFEYFSETQRNKGNFPGRFSGRQFSNSRSEMNVSTLELGDSALYLCASSTVGYGSYEQYFGPGTRLTVT.

This clonotype appeared many times. The chain combines TRBV3-1 with TRBJ2-1; TRBD2 is a possible D gene (5 bases). V was clipped by 1 base and J by 6 bases, with 10 bases between them. The V gene's germline CDR1 is LGHDT and CDR2 YNNKEL (reference sequence). The CDR3 spans 14 residues. This CDR3 is CASSQAGLLNEQFF. As DNA, the CDR3 is TGTGCCAGCAGCCAAGCAGGACTCCTCAATGAGCAGTTCTTC.

The table lists this clonotype with a few counts. The rearrangement uses TRBV11-2 and TRBJ2-1; the match to TRBD2 covers 11 bases. Germline CDR1 SGHAT, CDR2 FQNNGV. The V and J ends lost 8 bases and 1 base, in that order; junction bases with no gene match: 16. The CDR3 covers 19 residues. Here the CDR3 DNA reads TGTGCCAGCGGAAGGAATAGCGGGAGGGTGGGGAAGTCCTACAATGAGCAGTTCTTC. Translation: CASGRNSGRVGKSYNEQFF.

The V call is TRBV2, the J call TRBJ2-7, with D unresolved. Germline CDR1 reads SNHLY; CDR2 reads FYNNEI. The CDR3 is 12 residues long. The ends were cut back, 4 bases at V and 3 bases at J, with 7 bases in the middle. CDR3 nucleotide sequence: TGTGCCAGCAGTGTAGGGTTCTACGAGCAGTACGTC. Translating it yields CASSVGFYEQYV.

V and J are TRBV12-3 or TRBV12-4 and TRBJ2-7; 8 bases align to TRBD2. V was pared by 6 bases and J by 5 bases, with 15 bases of the junction left unmatched. The CDR3 totals 16 residues. Written as DNA, the CDR3 is TGTGCCAGCAGCCCCCGCGGGGGGCCCTTTGGGAACGAGCAGTACTTC. Encoded protein: CASSPRGGPFGNEQYF.

This clonotype was seen a handful of times. The gene calls are TRBV2 and TRBJ2-1; 7 nucleotides agree with TRBD2. Trimming cost V 6 bases and J 2 bases; bases outside gene matches: 13. The CDR3 has 17 amino acids. The germline gives CDR1 SNHLY, CDR2 FYNNEI. The CDR3 protein is CASSVLLGRGTYNEQFF. CDR3 nucleotides: TGTGCCAGCAGCGTCCTGCTTGGGCGGGGGACCTACAATGAGCAGTTCTTC.

This chain links TRBV12-3 or TRBV12-4 with TRBJ1-2; D is perhaps TRBD1 (5 bases). V lost 4 bases and J 8 bases, leaving 20 bases between the germline ends. The CDR3 covers 15 residues. In DNA form, the CDR3 reads TGTGCCAGCAGTTACAGGACAATCCTTTCGGGAGGCTACACCTTC. It codes for CASSYRTILSGGYTF.

The J gene is TRBJ2-7, the V gene TRBV2, with no clear D. The ends were cut back, 0 bases at V and 4 bases at J, with 13 bases in the middle. Germline lookup yields CDR1 SNHLY and CDR2 FYNNEI. There are 15 residues in the CDR3. The CDR3 coding sequence is TGTGCCAGCAGTGAAGCCTCGGAAACTACGTACGAGCAGTACTTC. Translation gives CASSEASETTYEQYF.

The chain is built from TRBV7-3 and TRBJ2-3; D might be TRBD2 (7 bases). The CDR3 spans 14 residues. The germline V gene encodes CDR1 SGHTA and CDR2 FQGTGA. V lost 4 bases, J lost 4 bases, and 12 bases lay in between. DNA for the CDR3: TGTGCCAGCAGCTGGGGAGGGGGAGCAGATACGCAGTATTTT. Translated, it gives CASSWGGGADTQYF.